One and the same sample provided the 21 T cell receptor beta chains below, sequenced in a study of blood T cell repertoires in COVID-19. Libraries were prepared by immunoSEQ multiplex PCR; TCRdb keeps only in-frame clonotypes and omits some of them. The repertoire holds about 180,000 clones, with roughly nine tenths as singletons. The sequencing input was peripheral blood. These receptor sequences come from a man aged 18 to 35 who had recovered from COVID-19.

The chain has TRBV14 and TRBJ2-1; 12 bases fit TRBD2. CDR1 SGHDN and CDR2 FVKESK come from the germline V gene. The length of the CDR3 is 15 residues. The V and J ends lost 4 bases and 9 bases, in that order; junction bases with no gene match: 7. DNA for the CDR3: TGTGCCAGCAGCCTTCTAGCGGGAGGGTTAAGTGAGCAGTTCTTC. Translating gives CASSLLAGGLSEQFF.

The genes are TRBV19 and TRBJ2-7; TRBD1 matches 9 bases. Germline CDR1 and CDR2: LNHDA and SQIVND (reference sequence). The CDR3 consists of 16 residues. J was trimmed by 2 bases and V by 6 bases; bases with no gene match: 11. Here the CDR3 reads CASRVHSGQGPYEQYF. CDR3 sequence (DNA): TGTGCCAGTAGGGTCCATTCGGGACAGGGCCCCTACGAGCAGTACTTC.

The CDR3 sequence is CASSIGGGGGLDTQYF. The CDR3 DNA reads TGTGCCAGTAGTATAGGGGGAGGCGGAGGATTAGATACGCAGTATTTT. J is TRBJ2-3 and V is TRBV19; weak D call: TRBD2 (6 bases). This CDR3 has 16 amino acids. Germline-derived CDR1 and CDR2 are LNHDA and SQIVND (reference sequence). The V end was cut by 1 base, the J end by 5 bases, with 16 bases between.

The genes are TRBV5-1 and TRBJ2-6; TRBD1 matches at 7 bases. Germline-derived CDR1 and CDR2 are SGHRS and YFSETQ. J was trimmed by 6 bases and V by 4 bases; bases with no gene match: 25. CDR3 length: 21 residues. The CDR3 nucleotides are TGCGCCAGCAGCAGCCCCCCCACGGACAGGTATTTATCTCTAACGGCCAACGTCCTGACTTTC. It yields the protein CASSSPPTDRYLSLTANVLTF.

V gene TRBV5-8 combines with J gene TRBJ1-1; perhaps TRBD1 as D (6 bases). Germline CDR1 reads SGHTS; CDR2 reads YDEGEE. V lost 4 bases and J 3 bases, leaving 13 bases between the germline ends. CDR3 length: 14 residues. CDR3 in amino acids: CASSPEGGYTEAFF. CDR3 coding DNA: TGTGCCAGCAGCCCCGAGGGGGGGTACACTGAAGCTTTCTTT.

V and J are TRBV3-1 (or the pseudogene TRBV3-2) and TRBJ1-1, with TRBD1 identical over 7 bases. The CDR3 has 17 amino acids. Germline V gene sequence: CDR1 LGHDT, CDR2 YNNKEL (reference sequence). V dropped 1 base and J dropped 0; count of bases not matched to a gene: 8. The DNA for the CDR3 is TGTGCCAGCAGCCAAGGGGCGACAGGGTCCATGAACACTGAAGCTTTCTTT. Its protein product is CASSQGATGSMNTEAFF.

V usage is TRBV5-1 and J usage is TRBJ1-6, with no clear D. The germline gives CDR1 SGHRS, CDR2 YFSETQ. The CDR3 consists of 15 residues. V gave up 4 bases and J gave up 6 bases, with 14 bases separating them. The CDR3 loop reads CASSLRSTVNSPLHF. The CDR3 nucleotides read TGCGCCAGCAGCCTGCGGTCAACGGTTAATTCACCCCTCCACTTT.

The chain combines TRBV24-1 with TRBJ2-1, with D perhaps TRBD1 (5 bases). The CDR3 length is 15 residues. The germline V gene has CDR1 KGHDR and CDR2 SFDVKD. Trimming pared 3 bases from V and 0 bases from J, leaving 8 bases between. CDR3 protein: CATSDPTVSYNEQFF. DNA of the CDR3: TGTGCCACCAGTGATCCGACAGTCTCCTACAATGAGCAGTTCTTC.

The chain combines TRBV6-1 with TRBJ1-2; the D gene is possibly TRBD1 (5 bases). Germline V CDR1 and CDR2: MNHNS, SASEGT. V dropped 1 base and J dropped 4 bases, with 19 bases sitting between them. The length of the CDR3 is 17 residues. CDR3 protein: CASSEVGRLLSPYGYTF. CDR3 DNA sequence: TGTGCCAGCAGTGAAGTGGGGCGCTTACTTAGCCCCTATGGCTACACCTTC.

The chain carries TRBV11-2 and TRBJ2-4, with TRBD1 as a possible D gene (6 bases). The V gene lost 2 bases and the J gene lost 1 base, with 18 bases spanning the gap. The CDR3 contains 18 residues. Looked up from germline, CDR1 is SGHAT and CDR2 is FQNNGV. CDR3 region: CASSLTRQAQGAKNIQYF. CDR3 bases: TGTGCCAGCAGCTTAACGAGACAGGCCCAAGGCGCCAAAAACATTCAGTACTTC.

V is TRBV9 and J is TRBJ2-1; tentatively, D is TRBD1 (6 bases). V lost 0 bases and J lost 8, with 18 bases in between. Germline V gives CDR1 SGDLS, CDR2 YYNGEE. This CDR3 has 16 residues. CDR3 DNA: TGTGCCAGCAGCGTAGCTGGGGGCTTATTCAGCGATGAGCAGTTCTTC. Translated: CASSVAGGLFSDEQFF.

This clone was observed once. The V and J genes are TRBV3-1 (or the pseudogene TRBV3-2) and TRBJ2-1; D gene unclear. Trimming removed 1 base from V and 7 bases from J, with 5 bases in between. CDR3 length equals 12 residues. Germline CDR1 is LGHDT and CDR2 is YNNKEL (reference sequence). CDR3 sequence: CASSQVPNEQFF. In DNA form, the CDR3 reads TGTGCCAGCAGCCAAGTTCCGAATGAGCAGTTCTTC.

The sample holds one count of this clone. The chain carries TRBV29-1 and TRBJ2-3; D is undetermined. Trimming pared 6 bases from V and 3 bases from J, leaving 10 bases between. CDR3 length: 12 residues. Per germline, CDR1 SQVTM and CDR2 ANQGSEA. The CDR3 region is CSVVAVTDTQYF. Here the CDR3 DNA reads TGCAGCGTCGTTGCAGTGACAGATACGCAGTATTTT.

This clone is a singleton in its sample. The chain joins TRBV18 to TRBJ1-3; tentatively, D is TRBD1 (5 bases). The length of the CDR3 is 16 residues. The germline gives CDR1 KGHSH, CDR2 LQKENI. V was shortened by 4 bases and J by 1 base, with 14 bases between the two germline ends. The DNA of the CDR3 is TGTGCCAGCTCACTCTTAACAGGAGTTTCTGGAAACACCATATATTTT. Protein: CASSLLTGVSGNTIYF. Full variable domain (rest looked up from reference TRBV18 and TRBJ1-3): NAGVMQNPRHLVRRRGQEARLRCSPMKGHSHVYWYRQLPEEGLKFMVYLQKENIIDESGMPKERFSAEFPKEGPSILRIQQVVRGDSAAYFCASSLLTGVSGNTIYFGEGSWLTVV.

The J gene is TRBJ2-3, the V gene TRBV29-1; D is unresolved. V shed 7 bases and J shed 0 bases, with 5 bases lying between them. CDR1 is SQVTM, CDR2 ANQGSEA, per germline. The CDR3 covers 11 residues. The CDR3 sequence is CSAASTDTQYF. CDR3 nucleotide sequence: TGCAGCGCGGCTAGCACAGATACGCAGTATTTT.

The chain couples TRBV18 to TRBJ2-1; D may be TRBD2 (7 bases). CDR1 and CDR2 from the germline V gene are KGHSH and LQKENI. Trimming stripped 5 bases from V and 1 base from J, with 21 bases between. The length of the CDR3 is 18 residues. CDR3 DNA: TGTGCCAGCTCAGGGGCCGGGTCCGGGGGGCAATCCTACAATGAGCAGTTCTTC. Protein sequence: CASSGAGSGGQSYNEQFF.

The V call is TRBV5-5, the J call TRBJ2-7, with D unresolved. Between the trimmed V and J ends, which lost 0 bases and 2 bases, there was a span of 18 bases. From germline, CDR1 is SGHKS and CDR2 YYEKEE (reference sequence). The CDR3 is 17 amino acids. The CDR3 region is CASSLEHGQANTYEQYF. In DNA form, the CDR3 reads TGTGCCAGCAGCTTGGAACATGGGCAGGCGAATACCTACGAGCAGTACTTC.

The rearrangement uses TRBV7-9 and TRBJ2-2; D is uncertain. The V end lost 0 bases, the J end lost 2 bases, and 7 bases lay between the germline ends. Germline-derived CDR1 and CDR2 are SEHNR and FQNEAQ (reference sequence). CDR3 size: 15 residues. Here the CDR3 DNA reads TGTGCCAGCAGCTTAGCGGCCGTAAACACCGGGGAGCTGTTTTTT. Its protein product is CASSLAAVNTGELFF.

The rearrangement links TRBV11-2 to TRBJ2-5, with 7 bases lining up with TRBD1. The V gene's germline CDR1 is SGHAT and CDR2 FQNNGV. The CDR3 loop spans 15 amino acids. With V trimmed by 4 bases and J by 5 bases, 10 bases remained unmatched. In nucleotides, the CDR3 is TGTGCCAGCAGCTGGACAGGACTCGTACGGGAGACCCAGTACTTC. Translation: CASSWTGLVRETQYF.

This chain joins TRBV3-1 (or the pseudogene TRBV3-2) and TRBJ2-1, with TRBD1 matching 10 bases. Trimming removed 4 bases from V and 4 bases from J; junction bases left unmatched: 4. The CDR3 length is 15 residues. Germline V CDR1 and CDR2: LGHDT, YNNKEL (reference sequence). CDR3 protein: CASSPRDRGYNEQFF. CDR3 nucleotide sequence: TGTGCCAGCAGCCCTCGGGACAGGGGTTACAATGAGCAGTTCTTC.

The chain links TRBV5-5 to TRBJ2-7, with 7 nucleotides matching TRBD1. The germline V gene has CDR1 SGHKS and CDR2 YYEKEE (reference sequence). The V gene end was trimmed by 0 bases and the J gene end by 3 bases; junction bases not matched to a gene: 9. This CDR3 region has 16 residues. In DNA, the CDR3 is TGTGCCAGCAGCTTGGATGCCACGGGACAGCTCTACGAGCAGTACTTC. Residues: CASSLDATGQLYEQYF. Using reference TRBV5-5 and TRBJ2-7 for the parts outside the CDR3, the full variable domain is DAGVTQSPTHLIKTRGQQVTLRCSPISGHKSVSWYQQVLGQGPQFIFQYYEKEERGRGNFPDRFSARQFPNYSSELNVNALLLGDSALYLCASSLDATGQLYEQYFGPGTRLTVT.